The 23 T cell receptor beta chains given below trace back to one sample, sequenced in a study of blood T cell repertoires in COVID-19. The data were produced by immunoSEQ multiplex PCR, yet TCRdb's version contains in-frame clones alone and is incomplete. The table includes 200,000 to 300,000 clones, about 83% detected once. Material: PBMCs or T cells enriched from blood (not recorded which). All receptors come from a woman aged 45-65 years who had recovered from COVID-19.

This chain connects TRBV28 to TRBJ1-5, with D tentatively TRBD1 (6 bases). The CDR3 covers 16 residues. With 2 bases removed from V and 14 bases from J, the gap between germline ends came to 25 bases. The germline V gene encodes CDR1 MDHEN and CDR2 SYDVKM. The CDR3 DNA reads as TGTGCCAGCAGTTTAGGGGGCCTTAAAGGACAGAACCTCAAGCATTTT. Translating it yields CASSLGGLKGQNLKHF.

This clone was seen just once. J is TRBJ1-1 and V is TRBV5-1; 9 bases agree with TRBD1. V gave up 3 bases and J gave up 5 bases; unmatched junction bases: 5. This CDR3 spans 14 amino acids. Germline assignment: CDR1 SGHRS and CDR2 YFSETQ. The CDR3 is CASSWTGARTEAFF. CDR3 DNA: TGCGCCAGCAGCTGGACAGGGGCTCGTACTGAAGCTTTCTTT.

This chain joins TRBV30 and TRBJ1-4; maybe TRBD1 (5 bases). The CDR3 has 15 residues. Trimming cost V 2 bases and J 4 bases, with 14 bases left between them. The germline V gene encodes CDR1 GTSNPN and CDR2 SVGIG (reference sequence). The CDR3 protein is CAWSSLGRDNEKLFF. The DNA of the CDR3 is TGTGCCTGGAGTTCCCTCGGCAGGGATAATGAAAAACTGTTTTTT.

The chain is built from TRBV5-5 and TRBJ2-7; tentative D call: TRBD1 (5 bases). This CDR3 is built from 16 residues. Germline V CDR1 and CDR2: SGHKS, YYEKEE (reference sequence). Trimming removed 1 base from V and 0 bases from J, with 14 bases in between. This CDR3 is CASSLLPTASSYEQYF. The CDR3 DNA reads as TGTGCCAGCAGCTTGCTCCCGACAGCAAGCTCCTACGAGCAGTACTTC.

CDR3 DNA: TGTGCCAGCAGTTACTCCGGGACAGGGACCACTGAAGCTTTCTTT. Amino acids: CASSYSGTGTTEAFF. The chain carries TRBV6-5 and TRBJ1-1; 9 bases match TRBD1. Germline V gene data show CDR1 as MNHEY and CDR2 as SVGAGI. V dropped 0 bases and J dropped 4; count of bases not matched to a gene: 3. The CDR3 is made up of 15 amino acids.

The chain joins TRBV11-2 to TRBJ1-3; no clear D gene. The CDR3 sequence is 15 residues long. Trimming removed 1 base from V and 0 bases from J, with 7 bases in between. From germline, CDR1 is SGHAT and CDR2 FQNNGV. The chain's CDR3 is CASSLGTFSGNTIYF. CDR3 in DNA: TGTGCCAGCAGCTTAGGGACTTTCTCTGGAAACACCATATATTTT. The full variable domain, in which reference TRBV11-2 and TRBJ1-3 provide the parts outside the CDR3, is EAGVAQSPRYKIIEKRQSVAFWCNPISGHATLYWYQQILGQGPKLLIQFQNNGVVDDSQLPKDRFSAERLKGVDSTLKIQPAKLEDSAVYLCASSLGTFSGNTIYFGEGSWLTVV.

The chain has TRBV2 and TRBJ2-3; 7 bases match TRBD1. The trim removed 9 bases at V and 4 bases at J, leaving 4 bases unmatched. CDR1 SNHLY and CDR2 FYNNEI come from the germline V gene. The CDR3 spans 12 residues. CDR3 sequence (DNA): TGTGCCAGTGACAGGGACCCAGATACGCAGTATTTT. This gives the protein CASDRDPDTQYF.

The genes are TRBV9 and TRBJ2-1, with 9 bases identical to TRBD2. The CDR3 runs to 17 residues. Germline V lookup: CDR1 SGDLS, CDR2 YYNGEE. J gave up 2 bases and V 2 bases, and 8 bases lay outside the gene matches. The CDR3 DNA sequence: TGTGCCAGCAGCGTCGATAGCGGGGGAAGGCCCTACAATGAGCAGTTCTTC. Amino acid sequence: CASSVDSGGRPYNEQFF.

This clone was seen only a few times. This chain links TRBV7-2 with TRBJ2-2; no reliable D call. This CDR3 contains 14 residues. Deletions cut 1 base from V and 7 bases from J, with 10 bases between. CDR1 is SGHTA, CDR2 FQGNSA, per germline. The DNA of the CDR3 is TGTGCCAGCAGCTTAGACAGAAAGATCGGGGAGCTGTTTTTT. Translated, it gives CASSLDRKIGELFF.

V usage is TRBV2 and J usage is TRBJ2-7; possibly TRBD1 for D (6 bases). V lost 8 bases, J lost 0 bases, and 23 bases lay in between. Germline V lookup: CDR1 SNHLY, CDR2 FYNNEI. The CDR3 is made up of 17 amino acids. CDR3 coding DNA: TGTGCCAGCCAGACGCCAATCGACAGGAGTAGCTCCTACGAGCAGTACTTC. Translation gives CASQTPIDRSSSYEQYF.

This chain uses TRBV28 with TRBJ2-7; maybe TRBD1 (5 bases). Germline V gene data show CDR1 as MDHEN and CDR2 as SYDVKM. The CDR3 length is 13 residues. The V end lost 4 bases, the J end lost 2 bases, and 9 bases lay between the germline ends. The DNA for the CDR3 is TGTGCCAGCAGTTCGACAGCTACCTACGAGCAGTACTTC. This sequence encodes CASSSTATYEQYF. The full variable domain, rest sourced from reference TRBV28 and TRBJ2-7, is DVKVTQSSRYLVKRTGEKVFLECVQDMDHENMFWYRQDPGLGLRLIYFSYDVKMKEKGDIPEGYSVSREKKERFSLILESASTNQTSMYLCASSSTATYEQYFGPGTRLTVT.

The chain combines TRBV25-1 with TRBJ1-4; no definite D call. The CDR3 is made up of 14 amino acids. With 7 bases removed from V and 4 bases from J, the gap between germline ends came to 13 bases. Per the germline V gene, CDR1 is MGHDK and CDR2 is SYGVNS. CDR3 in amino acids: CASNPQRSNEKLFF. The CDR3 DNA is TGTGCCAGCAACCCCCAGCGAAGTAATGAAAAACTGTTTTTT.

The chain combines TRBV7-2 with TRBJ1-1; 7 nucleotides line up with TRBD1. The CDR3 runs to 17 residues. Unmatched junction bases numbered 12, after V lost 5 bases and J lost 0 bases. The germline V gene encodes CDR1 SGHTA and CDR2 FQGNSA. CDR3 region: CASSSGTELLMNTEAFF. The CDR3, as DNA: TGTGCCAGCAGCAGTGGGACAGAGCTCCTTATGAACACTGAAGCTTTCTTT.

The chain carries TRBV7-9 and TRBJ1-2; no clear D. The CDR3 extends over 15 amino acids. With 2 bases removed from V and 4 bases from J, the gap between germline ends came to 14 bases. Germline V lookup: CDR1 SEHNR, CDR2 FQNEAQ (reference sequence). The CDR3 region has the DNA TGTGCCAGCAGCTTAACGGGAGAGGCGGGCTATGGCTACACCTTC. Residues: CASSLTGEAGYGYTF.

CDR3 sequence reads: CASSQDLGLAGVYTGELFF. In DNA, the CDR3 is TGCGCCAGCAGCCAAGATCTGGGACTAGCGGGGGTTTACACCGGGGAGCTGTTTTTT. The V call is TRBV4-3, the J call TRBJ2-2; 14 positions match TRBD2. In germline, CDR1 is LGHNA, CDR2 YSLEER. The CDR3 totals 19 residues. Trimming took 0 bases from V and 3 from J; bases not matched to a gene: 6.

The chain employs TRBV7-3 and TRBJ2-2; no reliable D call. V shed 1 base and J shed 0 bases, with 6 bases lying between them. The germline V gene encodes CDR1 SGHTA and CDR2 FQGTGA. This CDR3 region has 15 residues. The CDR3 DNA reads as TGTGCCAGCAGCTTAAGAGGCACGAACACCGGGGAGCTGTTTTTT. This encodes CASSLRGTNTGELFF.

This rearrangement joins TRBV2 to TRBJ1-6; the match to TRBD1 covers 8 bases. Per germline, CDR1 SNHLY and CDR2 FYNNEI. This CDR3 has 15 residues. V was pared by 8 bases and J by 5 bases, with 8 bases of the junction left unmatched. This chain's CDR3 is CASLTGQANNSPLHF. DNA for the CDR3: TGTGCCAGCCTGACGGGACAGGCTAATAATTCACCCCTCCACTTT.

V gene TRBV6-4 combines with J gene TRBJ2-2; a weak D match, TRBD1 (5 bases). CDR3 length: 13 amino acids. Between the trimmed V and J ends, which lost 5 bases and 4 bases, there was a span of 8 bases. Germline-derived CDR1 and CDR2 are MRHNA and SNTAGT. The CDR3 region is CASSSTGTGELFF. CDR3 bases: TGTGCCAGCAGTTCCACAGGCACCGGGGAGCTGTTTTTT.

The rearrangement uses TRBV29-1 and TRBJ2-2; no firm D call. The CDR3 loop spans 14 amino acids. From germline, CDR1 is SQVTM and CDR2 ANQGSEA. Trimming cost V 0 bases and J 4 bases, with 9 bases left between them. The DNA of the CDR3 is TGCAGCGTTGAAGATCGGGTCGGCACCGGGGAGCTGTTTTTT. It encodes CSVEDRVGTGELFF.

V and J are TRBV30 and TRBJ1-3; 10 bases align to TRBD1. Germline CDR1 GTSNPN, CDR2 SVGIG (reference sequence). With 5 bases clipped from V and 2 bases from J, the junction kept 3 bases outside the gene matches. The CDR3 loop spans 14 amino acids. This CDR3 is CAWGGQGAGNTIYF. CDR3 nucleotides: TGTGCCTGGGGAGGACAGGGGGCTGGAAACACCATATATTTT.

The V gene is TRBV7-2, the J gene TRBJ2-6; maybe TRBD1 (6 bases). Germline V lookup: CDR1 SGHTA, CDR2 FQGNSA. There are 18 residues in the CDR3. Deletions cut 1 base from V and 0 bases from J, with 13 bases between. The CDR3 is CASSLVTGSSSGANVLTF. The CDR3 DNA reads as TGTGCCAGCAGCTTAGTAACAGGGTCGAGCTCTGGGGCCAACGTCCTGACTTTC.

The chain recombines TRBV6-5 with TRBJ2-7, with 8 bases lining up with TRBD1. This CDR3 is built from 14 residues. In germline, CDR1 is MNHEY, CDR2 SVGAGI. The V and J ends lost 5 bases and 3 bases, in that order; junction bases with no gene match: 6. CDR3 sequence reads: CASSPQTGVYEQYF. The CDR3 bases are TGTGCCAGCAGTCCCCAGACAGGGGTCTACGAGCAGTACTTC.

This clone was observed a handful of times. V usage is TRBV5-8 and J usage is TRBJ1-5; TRBD1 matches at 7 bases. V lost 4 bases and J lost 0; bases outside the gene matches: 7. Germline V gives CDR1 SGHTS, CDR2 YDEGEE. The CDR3 contains 16 residues. This chain's CDR3 is CASSQGQTFSNQPQHF. In nucleotides, the CDR3 is TGTGCCAGCAGCCAGGGACAGACCTTTAGCAATCAGCCCCAGCATTTT.